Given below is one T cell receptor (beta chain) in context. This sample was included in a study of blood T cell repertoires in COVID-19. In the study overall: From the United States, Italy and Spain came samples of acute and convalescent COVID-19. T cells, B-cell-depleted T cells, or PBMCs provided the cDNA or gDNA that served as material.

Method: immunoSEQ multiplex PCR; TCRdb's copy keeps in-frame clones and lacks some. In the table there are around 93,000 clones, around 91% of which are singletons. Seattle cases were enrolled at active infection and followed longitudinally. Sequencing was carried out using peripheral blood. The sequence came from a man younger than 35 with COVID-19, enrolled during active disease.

CDR3 sequence reads: CASSYGTGGYEQYF. DNA of the CDR3: TGTGCCAGCAGTTACGGGACAGGGGGCTACGAGCAGTACTTC. This chain connects TRBV6-2 or TRBV6-3 to TRBJ2-7; 11 nucleotides match TRBD1. Unmatched junction bases numbered 0, after V lost 2 bases and J lost 3 bases. From germline, CDR1 is MNHEY and CDR2 SVGEGT. The CDR3 length is 14 residues.